This T cell receptor beta chain originates from a study of T-cell reconstitution after alpha-beta-depleted transplantation in children. Construction of the TCRbeta library involved unique molecular identifiers. In TCRdb, the PCR reads were re-called with MiXCR into one record per CDR3 protein. The data show some 240,000 distinct CDR3 sequences, approximately 9.7% seen once. This CDR3 comprises 15 residues. V was cut by 0 bases and J by 4 bases, with 13 bases left in between. The V gene's germline CDR1 is SGHRS and CDR2 YFSETQ. This clonotype was recorded at least ten times. This clonotype originated in a human donor who donated a stem cell graft to a child with SCID. The chain is built from TRBV5-1 and TRBJ1-1; D might be TRBD1 (6 bases). The sequenced sample was PBMCs from the stem cell graft donor, obtained from the stem cell graft. CDR3 in amino acids: CASSLEGGAGTEAFF. The CDR3 region has the DNA TGCGCCAGCAGCTTGGAGGGGGGCGCGGGCACTGAAGCTTTCTTT.